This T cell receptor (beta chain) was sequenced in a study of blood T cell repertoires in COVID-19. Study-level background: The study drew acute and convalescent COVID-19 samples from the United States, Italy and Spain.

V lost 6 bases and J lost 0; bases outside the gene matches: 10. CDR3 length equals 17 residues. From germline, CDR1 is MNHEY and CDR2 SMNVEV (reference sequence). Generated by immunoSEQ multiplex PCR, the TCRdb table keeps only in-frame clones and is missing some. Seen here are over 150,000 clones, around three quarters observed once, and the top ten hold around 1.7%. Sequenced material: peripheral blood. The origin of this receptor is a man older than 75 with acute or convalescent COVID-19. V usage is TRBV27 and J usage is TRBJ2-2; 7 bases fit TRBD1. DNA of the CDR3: TGTGCCAGCAGATGGACAGGACAACCTTCGAACACCGGGGAGCTGTTTTTT. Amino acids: CASRWTGQPSNTGELFF.